The clone carrying this T cell receptor (beta chain) was picked up one time. Its cognate antigen is unknown. The germline gives CDR1 SQVTM, CDR2 ANQGSEA. The CDR3 is made up of 10 amino acids. The V and J ends lost 4 bases and 5 bases respectively, with 4 bases between them. Participants with hyperthyroidism, aged 18 to 65, were newly diagnosed with under 2 months' duration. The authors diagnosed from clinical symptoms, serum thyroxine, TRAb, thyroid ultrasound and orbital computed tomography. This sample was included in a study of Graves' ophthalmopathy and Graves' hyperthyroidism. Study-wide results and limits: Sensitivity reached around 67% and specificity about 78% when the model predicted ophthalmopathy progression. Most expanded clonotypes in thyroid above 0.001 frequency also showed up in blood.

The TCR beta CDR3 regions underwent amplification from RNA transcripts. HTBI-primed RT-PCR formed the first round, and a multiplex PCR formed the second. TCRdb used MiXCR to reprocess the multiplex PCR reads, holding one entry per CDR3 protein. The data hold around 1,000,000 distinct CDR3 sequences, with 35% to 40% observed a single time. The sample taken for sequencing was peripheral blood or thyroid tissue (not recorded which). The chain uses TRBV29-1 and TRBJ2-3; no definite D call. The receptor was derived from an adult man with Graves' hyperthyroidism. The CDR3 is CSVGEDTQYF. The CDR3 nucleotides are TGCAGCGTTGGCGAAGATACGCAGTATTTT.